Listed here are 17 T cell receptor beta chains from one sample, sequenced in a study of cytomegalovirus exposure and HLA in healthy donors. The primer mix had 60 Vbeta and 13 Jbeta primers. The assay was immunoSEQ multiplex PCR, and TCRdb's table has in-frame clones only and misses some. Of fewer than 200,000 clones detected, approximately 75% appear once; the ten largest clones hold less than 1.6%. Material: PBMCs. These receptors were taken from a girl aged 5 to 17 in good health and CMV-seronegative.

This chain joins TRBV4-1 and TRBJ2-6; D is uncertain. The ends were cut back, 4 bases at V and 0 bases at J, with 13 bases in the middle. Germline values: CDR1 MGHRA, CDR2 YSYEKL. This CDR3 spans 17 amino acids. CDR3 in amino acids: CASSLTNTVSGANVLTF. The CDR3 DNA reads as TGCGCCAGCAGCCTGACCAATACAGTCTCTGGGGCCAACGTCCTGACTTTC.

The chain links TRBV5-8 to TRBJ2-3; D is unclear. CDR3 length: 15 amino acids. The V and J ends lost 4 bases and 6 bases respectively, with 18 bases between them. CDR1 SGHTS and CDR2 YDEGEE come from the germline V gene. The CDR3: CASSHEEPVVDTQYF. CDR3 sequence (DNA): TGTGCCAGCAGCCACGAGGAACCCGTCGTCGATACGCAGTATTTT.

The chain has TRBV29-1 and TRBJ2-7, with 7 bases aligning to TRBD1. The CDR3 has 13 amino acids. After removal of 4 bases from V and 6 bases from J, the junction contained 9 bases not matched to a gene. From germline, CDR1 is SQVTM and CDR2 ANQGSEA. The CDR3 region is CSVGGTDGPEQYF. The CDR3 DNA sequence: TGCAGCGTTGGGGGGACAGACGGCCCCGAGCAGTACTTC.

CDR3 loop: CASTGTGYNEQFF. CDR3 DNA sequence: TGTGCCAGCACTGGGACAGGGTACAATGAGCAGTTCTTC. The V and J genes are TRBV27 and TRBJ2-1; TRBD1 matches 9 bases. The CDR3 consists of 13 residues. The V gene end was trimmed by 7 bases and the J gene end by 4 bases; junction bases not matched to a gene: 2. The germline V gene encodes CDR1 MNHEY and CDR2 SMNVEV (reference sequence).

The chain uses TRBV12-5 and TRBJ1-1, with D possibly matching TRBD1 (5 bases). The CDR3 runs 18 residues. Trimming pared 4 bases from V and 3 bases from J, leaving 24 bases between. CDR1 is LGHNT, CDR2 FRNRAP, per germline. The CDR3 DNA reads TGTGCTAGTGGTTGGGGGATACCGGGAGACACCGCACACACTGAAGCTTTCTTT. This encodes CASGWGIPGDTAHTEAFF. Supplemented by reference TRBV12-5 and TRBJ1-1, the full variable domain reads DARVTQTPRHKVTEMGQEVTMRCQPILGHNTVFWYRQTMMQGLELLAYFRNRAPLDDSGMPKDRFSAEMPDATLATLKIQPSEPRDSAVYFCASGWGIPGDTAHTEAFFGQGTRLTVV.

The chain carries TRBV7-9 and TRBJ2-3, with 14 bases matching TRBD2. Germline CDR1 reads SEHNR; CDR2 reads FQNEAQ (reference sequence). Trimming cost V 4 bases and J 6 bases; bases outside gene matches: 3. This CDR3 comprises 15 residues. CDR3 bases: TGTGCCAGCAGCTACGGACTAGCGGGGGGTGATACGCAGTATTTT. Translation gives CASSYGLAGGDTQYF. Complete variable domain (other parts from reference TRBV7-9 and TRBJ2-3): DTGVSQNPRHKITKRGQNVTFRCDPISEHNRLYWYRQTLGQGPEFLTYFQNEAQLEKSRLLSDRFSAERPKGSFSTLEIQRTEQGDSAMYLCASSYGLAGGDTQYFGPGTRLTVL.

The CDR3 nucleotides are TGTGCCAGAAGAAAGACAAAAGAGACCCAGTACTTC. This encodes CARRKTKETQYF. J is TRBJ2-5 and V is TRBV2; D is unresolved. Germline assignment: CDR1 SNHLY and CDR2 FYNNEI. V shed 9 bases and J shed 3 bases, with 11 bases lying between them. There are 12 residues in the CDR3.

This chain joins TRBV29-1 and TRBJ1-2; D remains ambiguous. The V and J ends lost 1 base and 4 bases respectively, with 7 bases between them. The CDR3 runs to 12 residues. Looked up from germline, CDR1 is SQVTM and CDR2 is ANQGSEA. CDR3 in amino acids: CSVEGKSYGYTF. For the CDR3, the DNA is TGCAGCGTTGAAGGTAAATCCTATGGCTACACCTTC.

Here the CDR3 reads CASSYIAGETEAFF. For the CDR3, the DNA is TGTGCCAGCAGCTATATAGCAGGGGAAACTGAAGCTTTCTTT. The chain carries TRBV7-3 and TRBJ1-1, with TRBD1 as a possible D gene (6 bases). The germline gives CDR1 SGHTA, CDR2 FQGTGA. CDR3 length: 14 amino acids. The V end lost 4 bases, the J end lost 5 bases, and 14 bases lay between the germline ends.

The table lists this clone with a count of one. The rearrangement uses TRBV19 and TRBJ1-5, with 7 nucleotides matching TRBD1. The CDR3 totals 15 residues. The V gene end was trimmed by 0 bases and the J gene end by 5 bases; junction bases not matched to a gene: 4. The germline V gene has CDR1 LNHDA and CDR2 SQIVND (reference sequence). The CDR3 sequence: CASSIEAGGYQPQHF. CDR3 DNA sequence: TGTGCCAGTAGTATAGAAGCAGGGGGTTATCAGCCCCAGCATTTT.

The chain's CDR3 is CAIAESGTSYEQYF. The CDR3 DNA reads as TGTGCCATCGCGGAATCCGGGACTAGCTACGAGCAGTACTTC. The rearrangement joins TRBV10-3 to TRBJ2-7; 8 bases agree with TRBD2. Germline V gene data show CDR1 as ENHRY and CDR2 as SYGVKD. The V segment lost 8 bases and the J segment 3 bases; nucleotides outside the gene matches: 9. This CDR3 spans 14 amino acids.

The chain is built from TRBV4-1 and TRBJ1-2; no definite D call. The CDR3 runs to 13 residues. Trimming left V 4 bases short and J 7 bases short, with 13 bases between. Germline V gives CDR1 MGHRA, CDR2 YSYEKL. The CDR3 DNA reads as TGCGCCAGCAGCCTCCCGAGGGAATCTGGCTACACCTTC. This codes for CASSLPRESGYTF.

The V call is TRBV6-6, the J call TRBJ1-5; D perhaps matches TRBD1 (5 bases). The CDR3 sequence is 14 residues long. Trimming pared 1 base from V and 6 bases from J, leaving 10 bases between. Germline CDR1 and CDR2: MNHNY and SVGAGI (reference sequence). CDR3 protein: CASSYLGGSQPQHF. DNA of the CDR3: TGTGCCAGCAGTTACTTGGGGGGGAGTCAGCCCCAGCATTTT.

The genes are TRBV7-9 and TRBJ1-2; TRBD1 matches 8 bases. This CDR3 comprises 14 residues. Germline CDR1 and CDR2: SEHNR and FQNEAQ (reference sequence). The ends lost 5 bases at V and 7 bases at J; junction bases unmatched: 9. Here the CDR3 reads CASSRAQGASGYTF. The CDR3 DNA follows: TGTGCCAGCAGCCGCGCCCAGGGGGCGAGTGGCTACACCTTC.

V and J are TRBV29-1 and TRBJ2-7, with TRBD1 identical over 9 bases. With V trimmed by 4 bases and J by 2 bases, 6 bases remained unmatched. Germline CDR1 and CDR2: SQVTM and ANQGSEA. The CDR3 has 14 residues. CDR3: CSVAQGQGAYEQYF. The CDR3 nucleotides read TGCAGCGTTGCTCAGGGACAGGGTGCCTACGAGCAGTACTTC.

The chain has TRBV6-5 and TRBJ1-2, with D perhaps matching TRBD1 (6 bases). The CDR3 is 13 residues long. Germline loops: CDR1 MNHEY, CDR2 SVGAGI. Trimming stripped 7 bases from V and 2 bases from J, with 11 bases between. CDR3 region: CASKGTGNYGYTF. The CDR3 nucleotides are TGTGCCAGCAAGGGAACAGGGAACTATGGCTACACCTTC.

This clone showed up just once. The chain employs TRBV10-3 and TRBJ2-2; tentatively, D is TRBD2 (6 bases). CDR3 length: 15 amino acids. Germline loops: CDR1 ENHRY, CDR2 SYGVKD. The V and J ends lost 0 bases and 7 bases respectively, with 12 bases between them. The DNA of the CDR3 is TGTGCCATCAGTGAGTCTGGGACTCCCAACGGGGAGCTGTTTTTT. Translation: CAISESGTPNGELFF.